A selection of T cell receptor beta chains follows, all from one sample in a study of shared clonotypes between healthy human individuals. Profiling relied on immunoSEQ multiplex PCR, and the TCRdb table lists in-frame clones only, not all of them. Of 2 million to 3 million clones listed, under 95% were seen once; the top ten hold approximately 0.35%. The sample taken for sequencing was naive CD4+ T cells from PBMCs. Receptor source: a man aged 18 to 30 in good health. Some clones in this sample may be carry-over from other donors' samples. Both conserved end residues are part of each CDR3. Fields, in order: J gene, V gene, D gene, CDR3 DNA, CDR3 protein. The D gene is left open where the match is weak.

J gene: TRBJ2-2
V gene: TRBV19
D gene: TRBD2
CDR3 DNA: TGTGCCAGTAGTGGACCGGGACTAGCGGCGAACACCGGGGAGCTGTTTTTT
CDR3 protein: CASSGPGLAANTGELFF

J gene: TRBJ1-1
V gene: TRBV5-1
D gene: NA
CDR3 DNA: TGCGCCAGCAGCTGGGGGACACCGAACACTGAAGCTTTCTTT
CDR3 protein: CASSWGTPNTEAFF

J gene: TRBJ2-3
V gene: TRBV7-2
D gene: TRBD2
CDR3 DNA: TGTGCCAGCAGCTTAGTTGGAGCGGGAGGAGGAGATACGCAGTATTTT
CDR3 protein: CASSLVGAGGGDTQYF

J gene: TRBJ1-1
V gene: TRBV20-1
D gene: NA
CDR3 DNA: TGCAGTGCCCAAGGCAGTATTGGAGCTTTCTTT
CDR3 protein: CSAQGSIGAFF

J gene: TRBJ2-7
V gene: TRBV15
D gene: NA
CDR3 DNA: TGTGCCACCGGGACGGGGGGCATAGGCTCCTACGAGCAGTACTTC
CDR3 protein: CATGTGGIGSYEQYF

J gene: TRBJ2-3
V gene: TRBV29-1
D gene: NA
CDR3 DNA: TGCAGCGTGACTCATTCTAGCACAGATACGCAGTATTTT
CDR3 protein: CSVTHSSTDTQYF

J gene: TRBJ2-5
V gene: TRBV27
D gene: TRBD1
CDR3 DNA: TGTGCCAGCAGTTTATGGGACAGGGGTGCCCAGTACTTC
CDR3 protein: CASSLWDRGAQYF

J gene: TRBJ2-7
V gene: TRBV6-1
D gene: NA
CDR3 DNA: NA
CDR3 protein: CASSEALVASGSDRYF

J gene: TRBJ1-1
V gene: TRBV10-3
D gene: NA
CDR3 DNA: TGTGCCATCAGTGAGTTCGGGGGGCGGGGAGAGACTGAAGCTTTCTTT
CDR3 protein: CAISEFGGRGETEAFF

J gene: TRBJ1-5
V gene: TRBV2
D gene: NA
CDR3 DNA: TGTGCCGGGACGACAGGTTCCAATCAGCCCCAGCATTTT
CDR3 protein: CAGTTGSNQPQHF

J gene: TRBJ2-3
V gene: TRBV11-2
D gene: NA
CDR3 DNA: TGTGCCAGCAGCCCGGAGTCAGATACGCAGTATTTT
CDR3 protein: CASSPESDTQYF

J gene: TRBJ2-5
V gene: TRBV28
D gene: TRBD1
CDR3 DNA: TGTGCCAGCAGTTTTGGACAGGGGGCAAGAGAGACCCAGTACTTC
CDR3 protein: CASSFGQGARETQYF

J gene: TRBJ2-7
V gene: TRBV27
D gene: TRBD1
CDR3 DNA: TGTGCCAGCAGTTTACCGAGACAGGGGGCTATGGGGTACTACGAGCAGTACTTC
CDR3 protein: CASSLPRQGAMGYYEQYF

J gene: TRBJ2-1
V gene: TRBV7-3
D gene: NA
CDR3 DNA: TGTGCCAGCAGCCGCGGGTCCCTTGGGGCATCAAACAATGAGCAGTTCTTC
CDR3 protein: CASSRGSLGASNNEQFF

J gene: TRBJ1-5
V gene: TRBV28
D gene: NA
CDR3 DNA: TGTGCCAGCGGGGGCCGTGAGACGGTTAGCAATCAGCCCCAGCATTTT
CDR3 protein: CASGGRETVSNQPQHF

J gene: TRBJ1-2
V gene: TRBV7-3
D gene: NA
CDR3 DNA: TGTGCCAGCAGCCCGGGGACAAACTATGGCTACACCTTC
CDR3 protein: CASSPGTNYGYTF

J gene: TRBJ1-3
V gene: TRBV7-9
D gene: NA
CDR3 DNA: TGTGCCAGCTTTCCTCAGGGGTCTGGAAACACCATATATTTT
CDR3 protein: CASFPQGSGNTIYF

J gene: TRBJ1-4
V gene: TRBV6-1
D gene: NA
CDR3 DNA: TGTGCCAGCAGTGAAGGGGATTTAGGGGAAAAACTGTTTTTT
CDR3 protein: CASSEGDLGEKLFF